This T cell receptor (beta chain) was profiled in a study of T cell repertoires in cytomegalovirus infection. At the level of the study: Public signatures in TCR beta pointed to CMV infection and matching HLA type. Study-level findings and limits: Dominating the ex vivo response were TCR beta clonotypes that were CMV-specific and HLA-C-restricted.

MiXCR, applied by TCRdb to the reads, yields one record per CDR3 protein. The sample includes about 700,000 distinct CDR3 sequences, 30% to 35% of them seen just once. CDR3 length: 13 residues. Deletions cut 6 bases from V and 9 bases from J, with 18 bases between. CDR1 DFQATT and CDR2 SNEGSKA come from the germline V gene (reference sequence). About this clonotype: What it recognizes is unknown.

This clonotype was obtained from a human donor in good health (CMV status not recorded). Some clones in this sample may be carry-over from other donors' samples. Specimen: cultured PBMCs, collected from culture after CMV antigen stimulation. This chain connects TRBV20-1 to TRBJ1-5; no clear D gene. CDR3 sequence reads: CSATRGLSWPQHF. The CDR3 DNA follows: TGCAGTGCGACTCGGGGTCTGTCGTGGCCCCAGCATTTT.